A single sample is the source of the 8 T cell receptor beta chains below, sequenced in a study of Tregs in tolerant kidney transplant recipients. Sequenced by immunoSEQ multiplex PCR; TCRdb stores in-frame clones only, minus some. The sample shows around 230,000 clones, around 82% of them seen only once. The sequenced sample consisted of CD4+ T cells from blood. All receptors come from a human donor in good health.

The CDR3 here is CAITYGTHDTEAFF. The DNA of the CDR3 is TGTGCCATCACCTACGGTACACATGACACTGAAGCTTTCTTT. The gene calls are TRBV10-3 and TRBJ1-1; D is ambiguous. The CDR3 has 14 residues. Germline-derived CDR1 and CDR2 are ENHRY and SYGVKD. Trimming removed 7 bases from V and 3 bases from J, with 15 bases in between.

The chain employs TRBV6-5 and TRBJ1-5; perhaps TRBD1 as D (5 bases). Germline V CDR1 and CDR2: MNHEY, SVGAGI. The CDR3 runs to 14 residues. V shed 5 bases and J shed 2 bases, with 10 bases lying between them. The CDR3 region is CASSETGRNQPQHF. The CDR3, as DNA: TGTGCCAGCAGTGAAACAGGCCGCAATCAGCCCCAGCATTTT.

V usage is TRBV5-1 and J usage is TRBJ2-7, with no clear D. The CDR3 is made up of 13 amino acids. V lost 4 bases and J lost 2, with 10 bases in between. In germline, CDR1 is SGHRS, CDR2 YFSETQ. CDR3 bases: TGCGCCAGCAGCGTTACAAGAACCTACGAGCAGTACTTC. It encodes CASSVTRTYEQYF. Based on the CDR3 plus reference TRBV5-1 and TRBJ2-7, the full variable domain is KAGVTQTPRYLIKTRGQQVTLSCSPISGHRSVSWYQQTPGQGLQFLFEYFSETQRNKGNFPGRFSGRQFSNSRSEMNVSTLELGDSALYLCASSVTRTYEQYFGPGTRLTVT.

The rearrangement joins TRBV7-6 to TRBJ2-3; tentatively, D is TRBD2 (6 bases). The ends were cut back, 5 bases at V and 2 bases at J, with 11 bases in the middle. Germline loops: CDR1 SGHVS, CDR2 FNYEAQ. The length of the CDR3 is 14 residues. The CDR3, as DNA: TGTGCCAGCAGCGCCACTAGCACCACAGATACGCAGTATTTT. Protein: CASSATSTTDTQYF.

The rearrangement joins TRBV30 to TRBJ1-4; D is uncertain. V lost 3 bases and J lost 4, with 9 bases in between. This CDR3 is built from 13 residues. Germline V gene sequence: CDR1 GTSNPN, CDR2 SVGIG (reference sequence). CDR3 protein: CAWSSGFNEKLFF. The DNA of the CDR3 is TGTGCCTGGAGCTCGGGTTTTAATGAAAAACTGTTTTTT.

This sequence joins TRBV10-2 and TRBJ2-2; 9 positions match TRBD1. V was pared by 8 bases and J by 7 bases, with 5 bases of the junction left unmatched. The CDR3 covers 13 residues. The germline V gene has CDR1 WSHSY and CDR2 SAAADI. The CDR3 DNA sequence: TGCGCCAGCCGGACAGGGGTATACGGGGAGCTGTTTTTT. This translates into CASRTGVYGELFF.

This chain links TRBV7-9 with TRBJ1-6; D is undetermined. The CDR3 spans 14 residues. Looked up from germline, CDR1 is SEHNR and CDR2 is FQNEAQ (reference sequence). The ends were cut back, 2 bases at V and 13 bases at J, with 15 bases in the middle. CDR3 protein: CASSLRSRSDPLHF. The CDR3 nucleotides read TGTGCCAGCAGCTTAAGATCACGGTCAGATCCCCTCCACTTT.

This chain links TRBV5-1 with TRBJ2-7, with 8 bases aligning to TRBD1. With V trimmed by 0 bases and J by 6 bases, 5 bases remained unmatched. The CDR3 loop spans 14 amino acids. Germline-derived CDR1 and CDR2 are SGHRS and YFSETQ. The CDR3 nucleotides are TGCGCCAGCAGCTTGGTCCAGGGGGCGGTCGAGCAGTACTTC. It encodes CASSLVQGAVEQYF.